The entry that follows covers one T cell receptor (beta chain) sequence. Per the germline V gene, CDR1 is MNHNS and CDR2 is SASEGT. V was clipped by 1 base and J by 0 bases; unmatched bases: 9. The CDR3 totals 17 residues. This sample is part of a study of CD8 T cells in ankylosing spondylitis. A single record per CDR3 protein comes from TCRdb applying MiXCR to the 5' RACE reads. The table shows about 130,000 distinct CDR3 sequences, with 12% to 15% occurring only once. Sequenced: blood, either unsorted or a sorted T cell fraction (not recorded which). The chain recombines TRBV6-1 with TRBJ2-7; 7 nucleotides match TRBD2. This clonotype was sampled from a female donor with ankylosing spondylitis or in good health (not recorded which). This CDR3 reads CASSEEVIAGLSYEQYF. The CDR3 DNA reads TGTGCCAGCAGTGAAGAGGTGATAGCGGGCCTCTCCTACGAGCAGTACTTC.